These 7 T cell receptor beta chains share one sample of origin, sequenced in a study of cytomegalovirus exposure and HLA in healthy donors. Primers: 60 Vbeta forward and 13 Jbeta reverse. Profiled with immunoSEQ multiplex PCR; TCRdb holds only in-frame clones, not every one. The sample holds roughly 180,000 clones, more than 65% seen once. Material for sequencing was PBMCs. The source of these receptors is a girl aged 2 to 10 in good health and CMV-seropositive.

The chain is built from TRBV28 and TRBJ1-2; D is possibly TRBD1 (5 bases). Germline CDR1 is MDHEN and CDR2 is SYDVKM. The V end lost 3 bases, the J end lost 5 bases, and 16 bases lay between the germline ends. The CDR3 is 15 residues long. The CDR3 spells CASSFAQGGFYGYTF. In DNA form, the CDR3 reads TGTGCCAGCAGTTTCGCGCAGGGAGGGTTTTATGGCTACACCTTC.

The chain combines TRBV2 with TRBJ1-3; a weak D match, TRBD1 (6 bases). Germline CDR1 and CDR2: SNHLY and FYNNEI. V lost 6 bases and J lost 4, with 16 bases in between. This CDR3 region has 15 residues. In nucleotides, the CDR3 is TGTGCCAGCAGCGAAAACAGGGTTAGGGGAAACACCATATATTTT. Protein product: CASSENRVRGNTIYF.

This chain joins TRBV15 and TRBJ1-4, with 7 bases identical to TRBD1. From germline, CDR1 is LNHNV and CDR2 YYDKDF (reference sequence). Unmatched junction bases numbered 9, after V lost 8 bases and J lost 0 bases. The CDR3 extends over 16 amino acids. CDR3 DNA: TGTGCCACCGCTTTGGGACAGTCTGCAACTAATGAAAAACTGTTTTTT. Protein sequence: CATALGQSATNEKLFF.

This clone was observed a single time. This chain uses TRBV19 with TRBJ1-2, with D possibly matching TRBD1 (5 bases). The germline V gene has CDR1 LNHDA and CDR2 SQIVND (reference sequence). V gave up 10 bases and J gave up 3 bases, with 15 bases separating them. CDR3 length: 13 residues. The CDR3 coding sequence is TGTGCCACCCAAACGGGGGTAGACTATGGCTACACCTTC. Protein: CATQTGVDYGYTF.

This clone was recorded only once. V and J are TRBV5-4 and TRBJ2-3; TRBD2 aligns across 7 bases. The length of the CDR3 is 16 residues. Losses at the gene ends were 5 bases for V and 0 bases for J; bases not matched to a gene: 9. In germline, CDR1 is SGHNT, CDR2 YYREEE (reference sequence). CDR3: CASRRGVAESTDTQYF. The DNA for the CDR3 is TGTGCCAGCAGACGGGGGGTAGCGGAGAGCACAGATACGCAGTATTTT.

The V gene is TRBV14, the J gene TRBJ1-2; 8 bases map to TRBD1. CDR3 length equals 16 residues. The V gene end was trimmed by 2 bases and the J gene end by 4 bases; junction bases not matched to a gene: 9. CDR1 SGHDN and CDR2 FVKESK come from the germline V gene. The CDR3 sequence is CASSQSTGGYAYGYTF. CDR3 nucleotides: TGTGCCAGCAGCCAATCCACAGGGGGATACGCCTATGGCTACACCTTC.

The chain couples TRBV5-5 to TRBJ2-6; D is possibly TRBD1 (5 bases). With 2 bases removed from V and 0 bases from J, the gap between germline ends came to 9 bases. This CDR3 is 16 amino acids long. The germline gives CDR1 SGHKS, CDR2 YYEKEE (reference sequence). The CDR3 sequence is CASSLQGVSGANVLTF. CDR3 DNA sequence: TGTGCCAGCAGCTTACAAGGGGTCTCTGGGGCCAACGTCCTGACTTTC.